The entry below describes one T cell receptor (beta chain). Its target is not known. The PCR ran on 60 Vbeta and 13 Jbeta primers. Generated by immunoSEQ multiplex PCR, the TCRdb table keeps only in-frame clones and is missing some. The sample has 150,000 to 200,000 clones; 84% are singletons. This entry belongs to a study of cytomegalovirus exposure and HLA in healthy donors. Per the germline V gene, CDR1 is SGHRS and CDR2 is YFSETQ. The CDR3 is made up of 13 amino acids. J lost 2 bases, V lost 5 bases, and 0 bases had no gene match. The study's findings and limits: Immune exposure information comprised only CMV serostatus.

The clonotype originates from a boy between 5 and 17 years old in good health and CMV-seronegative. The specimen was PBMCs. This sequence joins TRBV5-1 and TRBJ1-2, with 10 bases identical to TRBD1. CDR3 in amino acids: CASRDRGNYGYTF. The CDR3 DNA sequence: TGCGCCAGCAGGGACAGGGGGAACTATGGCTACACCTTC.